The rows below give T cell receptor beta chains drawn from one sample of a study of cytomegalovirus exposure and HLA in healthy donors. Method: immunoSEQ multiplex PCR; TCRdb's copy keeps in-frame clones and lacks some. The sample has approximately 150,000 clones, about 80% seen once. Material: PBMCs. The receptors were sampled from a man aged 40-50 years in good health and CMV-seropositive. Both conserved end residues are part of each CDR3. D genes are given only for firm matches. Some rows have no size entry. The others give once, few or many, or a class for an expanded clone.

CDR3: CASSLKLAPHEQYF
DNA: TGTGCCAGCAGTTTGAAACTAGCTCCACACGAGCAGTACTTC
size: once
J: TRBJ2-7
D: NA
V: TRBV28

CDR3: CATSRAVGGAEPQHF
DNA: TGTGCCACCAGCAGAGCGGTTGGGGGCGCGGAGCCCCAGCATTTT
size: NA
J: TRBJ1-5
D: NA
V: TRBV15

CDR3: CSSGFGGSGRTNEQFF
DNA: TGTTCCAGCGGTTTTGGGGGTAGCGGGAGGACCAATGAGCAGTTCTTC
size: NA
J: TRBJ2-1
D: TRBD2
V: TRBV7-9

CDR3: CAWSPGTTYNEQFF
DNA: TGTGCCTGGAGCCCCGGGACTACCTACAATGAGCAGTTCTTC
size: NA
J: TRBJ2-1
D: TRBD2
V: TRBV30

CDR3: CATQRDHGNQPQHF
DNA: TGTGCCACGCAGCGGGATCATGGCAATCAGCCCCAGCATTTT
size: NA
J: TRBJ1-5
D: NA
V: TRBV7-2

CDR3: CASSVVESPGGAAFF
DNA: TGTGCCAGCAGCGTAGTGGAATCGCCAGGGGGCGCGGCTTTCTTT
size: NA
J: TRBJ1-1
D: TRBD1
V: TRBV9

CDR3: CASSSGWSSYEQYF
DNA: TGTGCCAGCAGCTCAGGGTGGTCCTCCTACGAGCAGTACTTC
size: NA
J: TRBJ2-7
D: NA
V: TRBV11-2

CDR3: CASSDNMNEQFF
DNA: TGTGCCAGTAGTGATAACATGAATGAGCAGTTCTTC
size: NA
J: TRBJ2-1
D: NA
V: TRBV19

CDR3: CATSRKTGTTNEKLFF
DNA: TGTGCCACCAGCAGAAAAACGGGGACAACTAATGAAAAACTGTTTTTT
size: few
J: TRBJ1-4
D: NA
V: TRBV15

CDR3: CAHAGGGGADTQYF
DNA: TGTGCACATGCCGGGGGTGGGGGAGCAGATACGCAGTATTTT
size: NA
J: TRBJ2-3
D: NA
V: TRBV30

CDR3: CASSSTRDSETQYF
DNA: TGTGCCAGCAGCTCTACCCGGGACAGTGAGACCCAGTACTTC
size: few
J: TRBJ2-5
D: TRBD1
V: TRBV7-3

CDR3: CASSVSAGLSNTEAFF
DNA: TGTGCCAGCTCAGTGAGCGCGGGACTCTCGAACACTGAAGCTTTCTTT
size: NA
J: TRBJ1-1
D: NA
V: TRBV18

CDR3: CASSELAGVGKNTQYF
DNA: TGCGCCAGCAGTGAGCTAGCGGGAGTGGGAAAAAATACGCAGTATTTT
size: NA
J: TRBJ2-3
D: TRBD2
V: TRBV10-1

CDR3: CASSSQPDTQYF
DNA: TGTGCCAGCAGCTCACAGCCAGATACGCAGTATTTT
size: NA
J: TRBJ2-3
D: NA
V: TRBV11-3

CDR3: CASSYSSRAGNTIYF
DNA: TGTGCCAGCAGTTACTCGAGCAGGGCTGGAAACACCATATATTTT
size: few
J: TRBJ1-3
D: NA
V: TRBV6-6

CDR3: CASSRWGGHEQYF
DNA: TGTGCCAGCAGCCGATGGGGGGGACACGAGCAGTACTTC
size: NA
J: TRBJ2-7
D: TRBD2
V: TRBV28

CDR3: CASGWVTTSSGNTIYF
DNA: TGTGCCAGCGGATGGGTGACAACGAGCTCTGGAAACACCATATATTTT
size: once
J: TRBJ1-3
D: NA
V: TRBV7-9

CDR3: CASSFSGGDRETQYF
DNA: TGTGCCAGCAGCTTTAGCGGAGGGGATCGAGAGACCCAGTACTTC
size: NA
J: TRBJ2-5
D: NA
V: TRBV7-6

CDR3: CASSFWTGGVSGNTIYF
DNA: TGTGCCAGCAGTTTTTGGACAGGGGGTGTTTCTGGAAACACCATATATTTT
size: NA
J: TRBJ1-3
D: TRBD1
V: TRBV2

CDR3: CASSVPQGSPNEQFF
DNA: TGCGCCAGCAGCGTGCCACAGGGGAGCCCCAATGAGCAGTTCTTC
size: NA
J: TRBJ2-1
D: TRBD1
V: TRBV5-1

CDR3: CASSSGTSGNEQFF
DNA: TGCGCCAGCAGCTCCGGGACTAGCGGTAATGAGCAGTTCTTC
size: NA
J: TRBJ2-1
D: TRBD2
V: TRBV5-1

CDR3: CASGETGAPYGYTF
DNA: TGTGCCAGCGGAGAGACAGGGGCGCCCTATGGCTACACCTTC
size: NA
J: TRBJ1-2
D: TRBD1
V: TRBV9

CDR3: CASGSISGPATQYF
DNA: TGTGCCAGCGGCTCCATTTCAGGGCCGGCGACCCAGTACTTC
size: NA
J: TRBJ2-5
D: NA
V: TRBV11-2

CDR3: CASSQDLGQGADTQYF
DNA: TGTGCCAGCAGCCAAGATCTGGGACAGGGAGCAGATACGCAGTATTTT
size: few
J: TRBJ2-3
D: TRBD1
V: TRBV4-2

CDR3: CASSPGQGAYEQYF
DNA: TGCGCCAGCAGCCCGGGACAGGGGGCCTACGAGCAGTACTTC
size: NA
J: TRBJ2-7
D: TRBD1
V: TRBV5-1

CDR3: CASSLSRGLGTDTQYF
DNA: TGTGCCAGCAGTTTGTCAAGGGGCCTTGGCACAGATACGCAGTATTTT
size: NA
J: TRBJ2-3
D: NA
V: TRBV28

CDR3: CASSSGEGWTEAFF
DNA: TGTGCCAGCAGCTCCGGGGAGGGGTGGACTGAAGCTTTCTTT
size: NA
J: TRBJ1-1
D: NA
V: TRBV27

CDR3: CASSQDVETELFF
DNA: TGTGCCAGCAGCCAAGACGTGGAGACCGAGCTGTTTTTT
size: NA
J: TRBJ2-2
D: NA
V: TRBV14

CDR3: CASSVTYRENYGYTF
DNA: TGTGCCAGCAGTGTTACCTACAGGGAGAACTATGGCTACACCTTC
size: NA
J: TRBJ1-2
D: NA
V: TRBV2

CDR3: CASSSQGTGTAFF
DNA: TGCGCCAGCAGCAGCCAGGGGACAGGGACCGCTTTCTTT
size: NA
J: TRBJ1-1
D: TRBD1
V: TRBV5-1

CDR3: CASSPTGVYEQYF
DNA: TGTGCCAGCAGCCCGACAGGGGTCTACGAGCAGTACTTC
size: NA
J: TRBJ2-7
D: TRBD1
V: TRBV11-3

CDR3: CASWASFYEQYF
DNA: TGTGCCAGCTGGGCCAGCTTCTACGAGCAGTACTTC
size: NA
J: TRBJ2-7
D: NA
V: TRBV28

CDR3: CASSLRGGREHEQFF
DNA: TGTGCCAGCAGCTTGCGGGGCGGGAGGGAACATGAGCAGTTCTTC
size: NA
J: TRBJ2-1
D: TRBD2
V: TRBV11-3

CDR3: CASSPFQSQGLNGYTF
DNA: TGTGCCAGCAGCCCCTTTCAATCACAGGGCTTAAATGGCTACACCTTC
size: NA
J: TRBJ1-2
D: NA
V: TRBV9